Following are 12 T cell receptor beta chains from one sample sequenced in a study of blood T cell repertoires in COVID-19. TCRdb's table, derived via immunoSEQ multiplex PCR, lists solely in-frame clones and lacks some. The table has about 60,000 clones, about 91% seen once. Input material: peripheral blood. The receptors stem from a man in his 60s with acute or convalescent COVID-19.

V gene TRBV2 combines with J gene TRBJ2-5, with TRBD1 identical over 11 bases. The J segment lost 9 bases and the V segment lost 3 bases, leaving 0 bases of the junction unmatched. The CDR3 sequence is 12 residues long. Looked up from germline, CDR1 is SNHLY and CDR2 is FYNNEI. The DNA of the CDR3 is TGTGCCAGCAGTGAGGGACAGGGGGCCCAGTACTTC. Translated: CASSEGQGAQYF.

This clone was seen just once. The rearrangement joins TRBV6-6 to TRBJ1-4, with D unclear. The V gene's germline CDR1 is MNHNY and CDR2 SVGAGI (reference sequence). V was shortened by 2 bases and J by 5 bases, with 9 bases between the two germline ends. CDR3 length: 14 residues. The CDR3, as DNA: TGTGCCAGCAGTTACGTTTCTCGGAATGAAAAACTGTTTTTT. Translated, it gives CASSYVSRNEKLFF.

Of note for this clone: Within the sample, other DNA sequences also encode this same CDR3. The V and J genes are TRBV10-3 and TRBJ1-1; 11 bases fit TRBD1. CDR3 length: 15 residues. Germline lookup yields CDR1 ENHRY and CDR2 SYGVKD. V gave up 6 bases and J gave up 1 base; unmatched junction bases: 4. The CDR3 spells CAIRGTGGPNTEAFF. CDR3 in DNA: TGTGCCATCAGAGGGACAGGGGGTCCGAACACTGAAGCTTTCTTT.

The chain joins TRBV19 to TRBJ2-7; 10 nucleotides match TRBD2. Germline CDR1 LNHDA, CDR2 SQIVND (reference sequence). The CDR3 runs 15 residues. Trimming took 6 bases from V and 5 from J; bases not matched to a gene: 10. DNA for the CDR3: TGTGCCAGTAGCCGTCGGGTAGCGGGAGGTGACGAGCAGTACTTC. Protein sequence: CASSRRVAGGDEQYF.

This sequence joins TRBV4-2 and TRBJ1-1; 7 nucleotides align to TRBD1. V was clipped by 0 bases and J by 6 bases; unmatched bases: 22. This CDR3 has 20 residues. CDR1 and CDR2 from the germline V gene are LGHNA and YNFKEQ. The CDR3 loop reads CASSQDVGRGKGEVEAEAFF. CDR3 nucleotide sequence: TGTGCCAGCAGCCAAGATGTGGGCAGGGGGAAAGGGGAGGTGGAAGCTGAAGCTTTCTTT.

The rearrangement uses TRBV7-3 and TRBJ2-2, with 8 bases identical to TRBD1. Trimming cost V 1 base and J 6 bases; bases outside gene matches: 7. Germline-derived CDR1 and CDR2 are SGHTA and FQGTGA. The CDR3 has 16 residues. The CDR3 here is CASSLMGQGASGELFF. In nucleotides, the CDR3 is TGTGCCAGCAGCTTAATGGGGCAGGGGGCATCCGGGGAGCTGTTTTTT.

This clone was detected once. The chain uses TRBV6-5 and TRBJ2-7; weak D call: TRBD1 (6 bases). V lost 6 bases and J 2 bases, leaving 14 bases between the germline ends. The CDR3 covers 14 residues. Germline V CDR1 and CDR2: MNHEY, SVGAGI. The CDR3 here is CASSRQVPAYEQYF. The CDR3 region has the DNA TGTGCCAGCAGCCGACAGGTTCCTGCCTACGAGCAGTACTTC.

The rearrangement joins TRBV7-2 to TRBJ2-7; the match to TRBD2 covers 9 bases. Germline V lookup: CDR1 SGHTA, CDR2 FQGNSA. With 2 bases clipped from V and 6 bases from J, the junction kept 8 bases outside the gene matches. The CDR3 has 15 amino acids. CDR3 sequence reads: CASSLIPLAGTEQYF. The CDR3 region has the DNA TGTGCCAGCAGCTTAATCCCCCTAGCGGGGACCGAGCAGTACTTC.

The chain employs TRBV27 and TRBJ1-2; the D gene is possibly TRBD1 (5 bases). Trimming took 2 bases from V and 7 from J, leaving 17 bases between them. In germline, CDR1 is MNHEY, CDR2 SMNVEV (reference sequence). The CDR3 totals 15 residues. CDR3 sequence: CASSLAGRVDAGYTF. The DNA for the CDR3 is TGTGCCAGCAGTTTAGCCGGCAGGGTGGATGCTGGCTACACCTTC.

The DNA of the CDR3 is TGTGCCACCAGTGATCAAGGACAGGGGAGCTCCTACAATGAGCAGTTCTTC. It is translated as CATSDQGQGSSYNEQFF. The rearrangement joins TRBV24-1 to TRBJ2-1, with TRBD1 identical over 9 bases. V lost 3 bases and J lost 0; bases outside the gene matches: 5. The germline gives CDR1 KGHDR, CDR2 SFDVKD. The CDR3 spans 17 residues.

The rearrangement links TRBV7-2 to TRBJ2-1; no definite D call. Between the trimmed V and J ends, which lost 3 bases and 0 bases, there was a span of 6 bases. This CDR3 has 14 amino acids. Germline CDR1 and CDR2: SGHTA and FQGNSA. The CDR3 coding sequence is TGTGCCAGCAGCTTGCGCCGCTCCTACAATGAGCAGTTCTTC. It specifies CASSLRRSYNEQFF.

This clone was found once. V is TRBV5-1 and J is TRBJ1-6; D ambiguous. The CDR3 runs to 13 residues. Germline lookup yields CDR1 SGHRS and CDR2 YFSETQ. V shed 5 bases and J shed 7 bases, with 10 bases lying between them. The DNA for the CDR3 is TGCGCCAGCAGTACCAGTCCCAATTCACCCCTCCACTTT. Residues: CASSTSPNSPLHF.